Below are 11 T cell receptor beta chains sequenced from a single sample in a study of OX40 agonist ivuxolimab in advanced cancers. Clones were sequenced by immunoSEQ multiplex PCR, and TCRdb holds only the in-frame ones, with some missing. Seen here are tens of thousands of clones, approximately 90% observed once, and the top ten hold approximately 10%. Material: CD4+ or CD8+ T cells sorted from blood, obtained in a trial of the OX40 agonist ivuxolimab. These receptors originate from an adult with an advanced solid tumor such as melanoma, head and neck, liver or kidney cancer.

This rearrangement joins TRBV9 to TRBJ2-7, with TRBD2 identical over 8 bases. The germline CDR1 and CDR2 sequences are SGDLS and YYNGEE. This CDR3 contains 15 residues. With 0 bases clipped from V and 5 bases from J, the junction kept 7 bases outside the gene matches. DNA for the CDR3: TGTGCCAGCAGCGTAGAGGGACTAGTTCTTGACGAGCAGTACTTC. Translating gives CASSVEGLVLDEQYF. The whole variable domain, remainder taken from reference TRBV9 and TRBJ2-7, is DSGVTQTPKHLITATGQRVTLRCSPRSGDLSVYWYQQSLDQGLQFLIQYYNGEERAKGNILERFSAQQFPDLHSELNLSSLELGDSALYFCASSVEGLVLDEQYFGPGTRLTVT.

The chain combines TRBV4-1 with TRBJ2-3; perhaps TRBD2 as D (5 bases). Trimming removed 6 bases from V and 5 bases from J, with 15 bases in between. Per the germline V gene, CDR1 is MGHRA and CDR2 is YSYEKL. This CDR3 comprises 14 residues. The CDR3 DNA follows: TGCGCCAGCAGAGACTACCCGGCGGTAGATACGCAGTATTTT. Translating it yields CASRDYPAVDTQYF.

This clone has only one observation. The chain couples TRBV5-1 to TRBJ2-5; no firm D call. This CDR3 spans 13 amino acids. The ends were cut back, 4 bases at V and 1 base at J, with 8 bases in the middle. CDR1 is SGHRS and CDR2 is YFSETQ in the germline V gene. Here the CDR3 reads CASSNLGQETQYF. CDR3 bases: TGCGCCAGCAGCAACTTAGGCCAAGAGACCCAGTACTTC.

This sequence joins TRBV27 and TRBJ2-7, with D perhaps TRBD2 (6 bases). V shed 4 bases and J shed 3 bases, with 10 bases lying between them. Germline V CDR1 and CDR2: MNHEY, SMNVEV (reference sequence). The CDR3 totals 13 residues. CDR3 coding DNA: TGTGCCAGCAGTTCCTCGGACTACTACGAGCAGTACTTC. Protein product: CASSSSDYYEQYF.

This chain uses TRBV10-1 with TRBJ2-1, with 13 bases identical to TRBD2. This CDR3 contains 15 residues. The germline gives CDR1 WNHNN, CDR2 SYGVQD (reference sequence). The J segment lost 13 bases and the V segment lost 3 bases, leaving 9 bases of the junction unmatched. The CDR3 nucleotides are TGCGCCAGCAGTGATTCCGGGACTAGCGGGATAGGACAGTTCTTC. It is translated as CASSDSGTSGIGQFF.

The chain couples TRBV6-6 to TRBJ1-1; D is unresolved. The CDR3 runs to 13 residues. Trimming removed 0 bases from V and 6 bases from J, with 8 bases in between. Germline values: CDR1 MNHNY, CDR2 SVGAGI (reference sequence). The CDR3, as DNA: TGTGCCAGCAGTTACTCGTTGGGTGCTGAAGCTTTCTTT. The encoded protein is CASSYSLGAEAFF.

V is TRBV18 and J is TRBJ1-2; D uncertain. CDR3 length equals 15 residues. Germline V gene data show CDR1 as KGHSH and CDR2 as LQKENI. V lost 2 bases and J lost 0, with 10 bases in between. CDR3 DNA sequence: TGTGCCAGCTCACCAACTCCGGCAGCTAACTATGGCTACACCTTC. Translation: CASSPTPAANYGYTF.

The CDR3 region is CASSPGGYEQYF. The DNA for the CDR3 is TGTGCCAGCAGCCCGGGGGGCTACGAGCAGTACTTC. The chain employs TRBV5-8 and TRBJ2-7; TRBD2 aligns across 7 bases. CDR3 length: 12 amino acids. V was clipped by 4 bases and J by 3 bases; unmatched bases: 1. Looked up from germline, CDR1 is SGHTS and CDR2 is YDEGEE. The variable domain in full, with the rest retrieved from reference TRBV5-8 and TRBJ2-7, is EAGVTQSPTHLIKTRGQQATLRCSPISGHTSVYWYQQALGLGLQFLLWYDEGEERNRGNFPPRFSGRQFPNYSSELNVNALELEDSALYLCASSPGGYEQYFGPGTRLTVT.

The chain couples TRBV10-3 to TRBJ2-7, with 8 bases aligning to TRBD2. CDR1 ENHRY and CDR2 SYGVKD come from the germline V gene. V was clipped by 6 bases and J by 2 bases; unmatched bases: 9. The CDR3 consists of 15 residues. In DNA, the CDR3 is TGTGCCATCAGGTCCCTCTTCGGGAGGGCCTACGAGCAGTACTTC. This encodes CAIRSLFGRAYEQYF.

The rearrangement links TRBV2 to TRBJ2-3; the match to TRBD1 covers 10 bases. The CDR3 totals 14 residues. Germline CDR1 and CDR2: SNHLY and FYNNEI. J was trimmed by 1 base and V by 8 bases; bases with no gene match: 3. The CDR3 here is CASGGTGGTDTQYF. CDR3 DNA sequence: TGTGCCAGCGGCGGGACAGGGGGCACAGATACGCAGTATTTT.

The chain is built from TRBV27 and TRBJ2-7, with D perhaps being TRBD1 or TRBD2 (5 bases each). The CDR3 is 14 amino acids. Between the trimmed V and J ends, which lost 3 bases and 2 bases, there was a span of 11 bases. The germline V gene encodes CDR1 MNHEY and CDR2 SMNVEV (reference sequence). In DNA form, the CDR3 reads TGTGCCAGCAGTTTTACCGGGACCACCTACGAGCAGTACTTC. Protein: CASSFTGTTYEQYF.